The 17 T cell receptor beta chains reported below all come from one sample, sequenced in a study of T cell responses to AZD1222 COVID-19 vaccine. TCRdb's table, derived via immunoSEQ multiplex PCR, lists solely in-frame clones and lacks some. The data show roughly 90,000 clones, about 89% seen once. The sample consisted of peripheral blood, taken on day 0 of MenACWY control vaccination. These receptors were obtained from an adult in good health.

The V and J genes are TRBV29-1 and TRBJ2-1; D may be TRBD1 or TRBD2 (5 bases each). Germline values: CDR1 SQVTM, CDR2 ANQGSEA. Deletions cut 6 bases from V and 4 bases from J, with 10 bases between. The CDR3 contains 12 residues. CDR3 sequence: CSVGTEYNEQFF. The CDR3 DNA sequence: TGCAGCGTAGGGACCGAGTACAATGAGCAGTTCTTC.

The chain is built from TRBV7-2 and TRBJ2-7; maybe TRBD2 (6 bases). Trimming cost V 5 bases and J 5 bases, with 16 bases left between them. The CDR3 has 14 residues. Germline CDR1 is SGHTA and CDR2 is FQGNSA. The CDR3 here is CASSTGGGFNEQYF. CDR3 in DNA: TGTGCCAGCAGCACCGGGGGTGGGTTCAACGAGCAGTACTTC.

This chain uses TRBV7-9 with TRBJ1-1, with D possibly matching TRBD1 (6 bases). The length of the CDR3 is 14 residues. Germline V gene lookup returns CDR1 SEHNR and CDR2 FQNEAQ (reference sequence). Deletions cut 1 base from V and 3 bases from J, with 9 bases between. In DNA, the CDR3 is TGTGCCAGCAGCTTAGTCGGGGGCTACACTGAAGCTTTCTTT. As protein: CASSLVGGYTEAFF.

The CDR3 DNA reads TGTGCCTGGAGTGTACTTTGGGCTACCTCGACCTACGAGCAGTACTTC. Amino acids: CAWSVLWATSTYEQYF. The chain employs TRBV30 and TRBJ2-7; D gene unclear. Deletions cut 0 bases from V and 2 bases from J, with 17 bases between. The germline CDR1 and CDR2 sequences are GTSNPN and SVGIG (reference sequence). The CDR3 spans 16 residues.

This clone is a singleton in its sample. This rearrangement joins TRBV28 to TRBJ2-2; D perhaps matches TRBD2 (5 bases). Looked up from germline, CDR1 is MDHEN and CDR2 is SYDVKM. This CDR3 is 14 amino acids long. Between the trimmed V and J ends, which lost 4 bases and 3 bases, there was a span of 9 bases. In DNA, the CDR3 is TGTGCCAGCAGTTCGGGGTCCTACACCGGGGAGCTGTTTTTT. As protein: CASSSGSYTGELFF.

This chain connects TRBV2 to TRBJ2-1, with 9 bases that match TRBD2. CDR3 length equals 14 residues. Germline CDR1 reads SNHLY; CDR2 reads FYNNEI. Trimming removed 4 bases from V and 10 bases from J; junction bases left unmatched: 8. The CDR3 protein is CASSVGGRVGEQFF. CDR3 nucleotides: TGTGCCAGCAGTGTCGGCGGGAGGGTGGGAGAGCAGTTCTTC.

The gene calls are TRBV4-3 and TRBJ1-1; the D gene is possibly TRBD1 (5 bases). Trimming left V 5 bases short and J 0 bases short, with 7 bases between. The CDR3 contains 13 residues. Germline CDR1 is LGHNA and CDR2 is YSLEER. CDR3 DNA sequence: TGCGCCAGCAGCGACAGACTGAACACTGAAGCTTTCTTT. This translates into CASSDRLNTEAFF.

The chain joins TRBV4-3 to TRBJ2-1; D uncertain. Germline assignment: CDR1 LGHNA and CDR2 YSLEER. This CDR3 comprises 15 residues. Trimming removed 6 bases from V and 0 bases from J, with 12 bases in between. The CDR3 DNA reads TGCGCCAGCAGTGAGACCAGGAGCTCCTACAATGAGCAGTTCTTC. Protein sequence: CASSETRSSYNEQFF.

This chain links TRBV6-2 or TRBV6-3 with TRBJ2-3; 8 bases align to TRBD2. Germline CDR1 MNHEY, CDR2 SVGEGT. The CDR3 is 15 residues long. The junction had 4 bases not matched to a gene; V was cut back by 2 bases and J by 3 bases. The CDR3, as DNA: TGTGCCAGCAGTTACGGGAGCGGGAGAACAGATACGCAGTATTTT. Its protein product is CASSYGSGRTDTQYF.

V gene TRBV19 combines with J gene TRBJ2-7; 8 nucleotides align to TRBD1. The CDR3 covers 14 residues. Germline CDR1 reads LNHDA; CDR2 reads SQIVND (reference sequence). The ends lost 5 bases at V and 2 bases at J; junction bases unmatched: 5. CDR3 DNA sequence: TGTGCCAGTAGTTCTGGACAGGGTACCTACGAGCAGTACTTC. This sequence encodes CASSSGQGTYEQYF.

The DNA of the CDR3 is TGTGCCAGCAGTTTAAGCGACAGGGGGCCGTACGAGCAGTACTTC. Encoded protein: CASSLSDRGPYEQYF. The rearrangement uses TRBV28 and TRBJ2-7; TRBD1 matches at 10 bases. The V and J ends lost 2 bases and 4 bases, in that order; junction bases with no gene match: 5. The germline V gene has CDR1 MDHEN and CDR2 SYDVKM. This CDR3 comprises 15 residues.

The CDR3 sequence is CASEGGSRNEQFF. The CDR3 DNA sequence: TGTGCCAGCGAAGGCGGGAGTAGGAATGAGCAGTTCTTC. The gene calls are TRBV5-8 and TRBJ2-1, with 7 bases fitting TRBD2. The V and J ends lost 7 bases and 7 bases, in that order; junction bases with no gene match: 8. CDR3 length: 13 amino acids. Germline V gives CDR1 SGHTS, CDR2 YDEGEE.

The chain is built from TRBV5-1 and TRBJ2-7; D may be TRBD1 or TRBD2 (6 bases each). The CDR3 length is 14 residues. Trimming took 4 bases from V and 4 from J, leaving 15 bases between them. Germline CDR1 is SGHRS and CDR2 is YFSETQ. The DNA for the CDR3 is TGCGCCAGCAGCCCCGGGGGCTACCAGTACGAGCAGTACTTC. The encoded protein is CASSPGGYQYEQYF.

The V call is TRBV18, the J call TRBJ1-5; 9 nucleotides align to TRBD1. The CDR3 consists of 14 residues. Losses at the gene ends were 2 bases for V and 5 bases for J; bases not matched to a gene: 1. Per germline, CDR1 KGHSH and CDR2 LQKENI. In nucleotides, the CDR3 is TGTGCCAGCTCACCAGGGACAGGGTATCAGCCCCAGCATTTT. It specifies CASSPGTGYQPQHF.

V and J are TRBV21-1 and TRBJ2-5; TRBD1 is taken as the D call from the table, unchecked against the DNA. TRBV21-1 has pseudogene status. The CDR3 sequence is 13 residues long. In DNA form, the CDR3 reads TGTGCCAGCAAGAAGGGGATGCAAGAGACCCAGTACTTC. Translating it yields CASKKGMQETQYF.

This chain joins TRBV24-1 and TRBJ2-7, with D perhaps TRBD1 or TRBD2 (6 bases each). The CDR3 runs to 14 residues. With 0 bases removed from V and 5 bases from J, the gap between germline ends came to 10 bases. Germline CDR1 reads KGHDR; CDR2 reads SFDVKD. DNA of the CDR3: TGTGCCACCAGTGATTTGAACGGGGGCCACGAGCAGTACTTC. It encodes CATSDLNGGHEQYF.

The chain uses TRBV7-9 and TRBJ2-1; D assignment may be TRBD1 or TRBD2 (5 bases each). Trimming left V 5 bases short and J 1 base short, with 6 bases between. In germline, CDR1 is SEHNR, CDR2 FQNEAQ (reference sequence). The CDR3 length is 13 residues. The chain's CDR3 is CASSGGSYNEQFF. For the CDR3, the DNA is TGTGCCAGCAGCGGGGGTTCCTACAATGAGCAGTTCTTC.